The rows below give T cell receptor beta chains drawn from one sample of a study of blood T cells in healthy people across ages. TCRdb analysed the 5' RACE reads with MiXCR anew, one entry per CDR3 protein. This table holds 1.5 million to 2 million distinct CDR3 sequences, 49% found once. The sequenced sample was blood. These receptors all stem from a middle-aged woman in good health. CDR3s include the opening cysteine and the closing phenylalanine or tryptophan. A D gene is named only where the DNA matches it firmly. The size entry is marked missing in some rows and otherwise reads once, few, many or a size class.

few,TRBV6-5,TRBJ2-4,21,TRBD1,CASSYSSPGQGRWAGAKEQYF,TGTGCCAGCAGTTACTCTTCACCGGGACAGGGAAGATGGGCGGGGGCAAAAGAGCAGTACTTC
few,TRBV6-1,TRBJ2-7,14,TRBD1,CASRDRGEAYEQYF,TGTGCCAGCAGGGACAGGGGCGAAGCTTACGAGCAGTACTTC
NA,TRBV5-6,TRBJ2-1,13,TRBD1,CASSMTGAYEQFF,TGTGCCAGCAGCATGACAGGGGCCTATGAGCAGTTCTTC
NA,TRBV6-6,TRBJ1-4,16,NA,CASSSWGRSTNEKLFF,TGTGCCAGCTCGTCGTGGGGTCGATCGACTAATGAAAAACTGTTTTTT
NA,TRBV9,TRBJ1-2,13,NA,CASSSGGPRGYTF,TGTGCCAGCTCGTCGGGGGGCCCGCGTGGCTACACCTTC
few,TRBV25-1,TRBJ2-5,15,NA,CASSTSGTRVETQYF,TGTGCCAGCAGTACCTCCGGGACACGGGTAGAGACCCAGTACTTC
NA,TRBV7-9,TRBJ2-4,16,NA,CASSSLKTSDKNIQYF,TGTGCCAGCAGCTCACTAAAGACTAGTGACAAAAACATTCAGTACTTC
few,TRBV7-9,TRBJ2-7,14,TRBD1,CASSLARQGDEQYF,TGTGCCAGCAGCTTAGCCCGCCAGGGGGACGAGCAGTACTTC
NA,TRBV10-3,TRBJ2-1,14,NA,CASGIGLAYNEQFF,TGTGCCAGCGGCATTGGCCTTGCCTACAATGAGCAGTTCTTC
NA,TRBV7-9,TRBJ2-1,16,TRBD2,CASSPQGLAGRNEQFF,TGTGCCAGCAGCCCCCAAGGACTAGCGGGGCGCAATGAGCAGTTCTTC
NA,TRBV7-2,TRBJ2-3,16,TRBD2,CASSLKLAGAGDTQYF,TGTGCCAGCAGCCTCAAACTAGCGGGGGCCGGGGATACGCAGTATTTT
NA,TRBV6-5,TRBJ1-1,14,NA,CASRPKGEVTEAFF,TGTGCCAGCAGGCCCAAAGGGGAGGTCACTGAAGCTTTCTTT
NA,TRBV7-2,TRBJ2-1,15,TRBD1,CASSSGQGTYNEQFF,TGTGCCAGCAGCTCCGGACAGGGTACATACAATGAGCAGTTCTTC
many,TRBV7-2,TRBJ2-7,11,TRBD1,CASRQGGEQYF,TGTGCCAGCAGACAGGGGGGCGAGCAGTACTTC
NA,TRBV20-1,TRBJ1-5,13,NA,CSARDFVNQPQHF,TGCAGTGCTAGAGATTTTGTCAATCAGCCCCAGCATTTT
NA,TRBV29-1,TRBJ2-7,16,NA,CSVVGLGGGVSYEQYF,TGCAGCGTTGTAGGGTTGGGGGGCGGCGTGTCCTACGAGCAGTACTTC
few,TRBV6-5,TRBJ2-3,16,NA,CASSTPTGGSTDTQYF,TGTGCCAGCAGTACCCCTACCGGGGGAAGCACAGATACGCAGTATTTT
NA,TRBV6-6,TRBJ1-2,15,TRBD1,CASSPGQPRVDGYTF,TGTGCCAGCAGCCCGGGACAGCCCAGGGTGGATGGCTACACCTTC
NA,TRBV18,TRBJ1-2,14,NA,CASSPRLEDYGYTF,TGTGCCAGCTCGCCTAGGTTAGAGGACTATGGCTACACCTTC
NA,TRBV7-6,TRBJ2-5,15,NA,CASSLGQPLTNEQYF,TGTGCCAGCAGCTTAGGACAACCTCTCACCAATGAGCAGTACTTC
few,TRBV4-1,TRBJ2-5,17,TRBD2,CASSLSGTSGFQETQYF,TGCGCCAGCAGCCTTAGTGGGACTAGCGGGTTTCAAGAGACCCAGTACTTC
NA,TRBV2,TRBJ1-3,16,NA,CASSKSGPSSGNTIYF,TGTGCCAGCAGTAAATCCGGGCCTAGCTCTGGAAACACCATATATTTT
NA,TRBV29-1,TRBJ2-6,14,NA,CSVSGPPGANVLTF,TGCAGCGTGTCAGGCCCCCCCGGGGCCAACGTCCTGACTTTC
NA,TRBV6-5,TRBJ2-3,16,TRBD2,CASSYLLAGAPDTQYF,TGTGCCAGCAGTTATTTACTAGCGGGGGCACCAGATACGCAGTATTTT
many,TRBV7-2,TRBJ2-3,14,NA,CASSLVGSTDTQYF,TGTGCCAGCAGTTTAGTGGGCAGCACAGATACGCAGTATTTT
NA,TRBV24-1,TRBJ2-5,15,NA,CATSDFGQGLETQYF,TGTGCCACCAGTGATTTCGGGCAGGGGTTAGAGACCCAGTACTTC
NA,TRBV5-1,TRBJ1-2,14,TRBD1,CASSSRQGRHGYTF,TGCGCCAGCAGCTCTCGACAGGGGCGCCATGGCTACACCTTC
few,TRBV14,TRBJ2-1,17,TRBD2,CASSQEPRGLDYNEQFF,TGTGCCAGCAGCCAAGAGCCCAGGGGACTAGATTACAATGAGCAGTTCTTC
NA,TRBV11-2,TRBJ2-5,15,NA,CASSLVGASGETQYF,TGTGCCAGCAGCTTAGTAGGGGCCAGCGGGGAGACCCAGTACTTC
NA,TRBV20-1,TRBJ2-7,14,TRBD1,CSALDRDRVYEQYF,TGCAGTGCACTCGACCGGGACAGGGTCTACGAGCAGTACTTC
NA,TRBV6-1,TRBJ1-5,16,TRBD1,CASRRVQGSGNQPQHF,TGTGCCAGCAGGCGCGTACAGGGGTCTGGCAATCAGCCCCAGCATTTT
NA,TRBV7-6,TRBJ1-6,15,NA,CASSPLDGVNSPLHF,TGTGCCAGCAGCCCTCTTGACGGGGTAAATTCACCCCTCCACTTT
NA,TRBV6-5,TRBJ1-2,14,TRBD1,CASSIRQGFYGYTF,TGTGCCAGCAGTATACGACAGGGATTTTATGGCTACACCTTC
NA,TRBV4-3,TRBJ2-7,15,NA,CASSQAAGQGYEQYF,TGCGCCAGCAGCCAGGCGGCGGGGCAGGGCTACGAGCAGTACTTC
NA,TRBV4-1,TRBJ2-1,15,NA,CASSQEGLLYNEQFF,TGCGCCAGCAGCCAGGAGGGCTTGCTCTACAATGAGCAGTTCTTC
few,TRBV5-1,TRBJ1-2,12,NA,CASSLGNGGYTF,TGCGCCAGCAGCTTGGGGAACGGGGGCTACACCTTC
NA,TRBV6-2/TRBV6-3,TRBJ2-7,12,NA,CASSWTTGEQYF,TGTGCCAGCAGTTGGACAACTGGCGAGCAGTACTTC
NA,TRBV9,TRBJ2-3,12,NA,CARGPGTDTQYF,TGTGCCAGAGGGCCTGGCACAGATACGCAGTATTTT
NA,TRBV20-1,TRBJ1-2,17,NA,CSALTAFNPSVNYGCTF,TGCAGTGCTTTGACAGCTTTTAATCCCTCTGTTAACTATGGCTGCACCTTC
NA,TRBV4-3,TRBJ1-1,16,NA,CASSLYEQGGITEAFF,TGCGCCAGCAGCCTCTACGAACAGGGCGGTATCACTGAAGCTTTCTTT
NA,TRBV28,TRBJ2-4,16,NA,CASGTSGPIAKNIQYF,TGTGCCAGCGGTACCTCGGGACCGATAGCCAAAAACATTCAGTACTTC
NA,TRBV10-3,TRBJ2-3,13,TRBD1,CAITGGGPDTQYF,TGTGCCATAACAGGGGGCGGGCCAGATACGCAGTATTTT
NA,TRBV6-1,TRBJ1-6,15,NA,CASRRAAGDYSPLHF,TGTGCCAGCAGGAGGGCTGCAGGAGATTATTCACCCCTCCACTTT
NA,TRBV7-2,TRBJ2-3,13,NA,CASSLGAGGKQYF,TGTGCCAGCAGTTTAGGTGCGGGCGGTAAGCAGTATTTT
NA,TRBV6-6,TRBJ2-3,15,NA,CASSYERLGIDTQYF,TGTGCCAGCAGTTACGAACGACTAGGGATAGATACGCAGTATTTT
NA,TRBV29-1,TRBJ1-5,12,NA,CSVREINQPQHF,TGCAGCGTTAGGGAGATCAATCAGCCCCAGCATTTT
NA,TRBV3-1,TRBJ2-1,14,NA,CASSHSPAYNEQFF,TGTGCCAGCAGCCATAGCCCGGCATACAATGAGCAGTTCTTC
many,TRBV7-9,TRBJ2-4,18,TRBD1,CASSYVSGTAILYGIQYF,TGTGCCAGCAGCTATGTCTCCGGGACAGCAATCCTTTATGGCATTCAGTACTTC
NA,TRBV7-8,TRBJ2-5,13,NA,CATSPRAKETQYF,TGTGCCACCTCGCCTAGGGCCAAAGAGACCCAGTACTTC
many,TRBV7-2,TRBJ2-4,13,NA,CASSPLAKNIQYF,TGTGCCAGCAGCCCACTAGCCAAAAACATTCAGTACTTC
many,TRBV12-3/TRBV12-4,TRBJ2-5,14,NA,CASSRRWGRETQYF,TGTGCCAGCAGTCGACGGTGGGGGCGAGAGACCCAGTACTTC
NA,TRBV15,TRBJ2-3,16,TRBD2,CATSRGLAGGSDTQYF,TGTGCCACCAGCAGAGGCCTAGCGGGGGGCTCAGATACGCAGTATTTT
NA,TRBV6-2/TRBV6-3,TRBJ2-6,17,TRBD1,CASRQGYVSSGANVLTF,TGTGCCAGCAGACAGGGGTATGTCTCCTCTGGGGCCAACGTCCTGACTTTC
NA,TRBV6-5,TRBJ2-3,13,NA,CASSAGVIDTQYF,TGTGCCAGCAGCGCAGGGGTCATAGATACGCAGTATTTT
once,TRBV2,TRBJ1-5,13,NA,CASNSLQGQPQHF,TGTGCCAGCAACTCCCTGCAGGGCCAGCCCCAGCATTTT
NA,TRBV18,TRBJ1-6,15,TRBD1,CASSPPEGAYSPLHF,TGTGCCAGCTCACCACCCGAGGGGGCGTATTCACCCCTCCACTTT
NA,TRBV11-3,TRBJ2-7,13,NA,CASDGQIPYEQYF,TGTGCCTCCGACGGACAAATTCCCTACGAGCAGTACTTC